A selection of T cell receptor beta chains follows, all from one sample in a study of early T cells in non-severe SARS-CoV-2 infection. TCRdb passed the 5' RACE reads through MiXCR, listing each CDR3 protein once. The sample consists of under 85,000 distinct CDR3 sequences, about an eighth of them appearing once. The source was whole blood, collected at baseline. The receptors stem from an adult who was a healthcare worker with PCR-confirmed SARS-CoV-2 infection or an uninfected control (not recorded which). CDR3s include the opening cysteine and the closing phenylalanine or tryptophan. Each record gives: V gene, J gene, D gene, clone size, CDR3 DNA, CDR3 protein. D genes are given only for firm matches. A row's size may be missing; if present it is once, few, many or a size class.

TRBV6-1	TRBJ2-4	-	once	TGTGCCAGCAGTGATACGGCCGGACTAGCCAAAAACATTCAGTACTTC	CASSDTAGLAKNIQYF
TRBV7-9	TRBJ1-2	-	many	TGTGCCAGCAGCTTAGACTGGACAGACTATGGCTACACCTTC	CASSLDWTDYGYTF
TRBV29-1	TRBJ2-7	TRBD1	-	TGCAGCGTTGAGATGCAGGACAGGGACGAGCAGTACTTC	CSVEMQDRDEQYF
TRBV29-1	TRBJ1-3	TRBD1	-	TGCAGCGCAACAGGGGACTCTGGAAACACCATATATTTT	CSATGDSGNTIYF
TRBV5-1	TRBJ1-1	-	few	TGCGCCAGCTCCCCGGGAGGGGGGGGAAGGAACACTGAAGCTTTCTTT	CASSPGGGGRNTEAFF
TRBV27	TRBJ1-1	-	few	TGTGCCAGCAGTCAGGATTATAACACTGAAGCTTTCTTT	CASSQDYNTEAFF
TRBV3-1	TRBJ1-3	-	many	TGTGCCAGCAGCCAAGCTTCCCCCCGATCCCGAGGAAACACCATATATTTT	CASSQASPRSRGNTIYF
TRBV6-2/TRBV6-3	TRBJ2-3	TRBD2	-	TGTGCCAGCAGTTCGCCGGGACTAGCGGTCACAGATACGCAGTATTTT	CASSSPGLAVTDTQYF
TRBV9	TRBJ1-6	-	-	TGTGCCAGCAGCGCTATACAGGGAACGAATTCACCCCTCCACTTT	CASSAIQGTNSPLHF
TRBV4-3	TRBJ1-5	-	many	TGCGCCAGCAGCCAAGATCTTCATCAGCCCCAGCATTTT	CASSQDLHQPQHF
TRBV12-3/TRBV12-4	TRBJ1-1	-	-	TGTGCCAGCAGTCCCCAGGGAGGATACGCTGAAGCTTTCTTT	CASSPQGGYAEAFF
TRBV7-2	TRBJ2-1	TRBD2	-	TGTGCCAGCAGCTTAGGCGGGGGGTTTTTCAATGAGCAGTTCTTC	CASSLGGGFFNEQFF
TRBV4-1	TRBJ1-1	-	-	TGCGCCAGCAGCCGGATTCCCGAGAACACTGAAGCTTTCTTT	CASSRIPENTEAFF
TRBV6-1	TRBJ1-3	TRBD1	many	TGTGCCAGACCCCTGACGGGACAGATTACTGGAAACACCATATATTTT	CARPLTGQITGNTIYF
TRBV10-3	TRBJ1-1	-	-	TGTGCCATCAGTGAGGGGACCCCCAGGGTGGAAGCTTTCTTT	CAISEGTPRVEAFF
TRBV10-1	TRBJ2-1	-	few	TGCGCCAGCCTAAAGAGCACCGGGGCAAGCTCCTACAATGAGCAGTTCTTC	CASLKSTGASSYNEQFF
TRBV19	TRBJ2-5	-	-	TGTGCCAGTAGTCTCAGGGTTTCAGAGACCCAGTACTTC	CASSLRVSETQYF
TRBV5-1	TRBJ1-4	-	many	TGCGCCAGCAGCCCCGGTGCAGGAGTACAAGGAGGTGAAAAACTGTTTTTT	CASSPGAGVQGGEKLFF
TRBV7-9	TRBJ2-1	-	many	TGTGCCAGCAGCTTAGAGGGCACCTCCTACAATGAGCAGTTCTTC	CASSLEGTSYNEQFF
TRBV20-1	TRBJ1-3	-	-	TGCAGTGCCAGTTTCGGAAACACCATATATTTT	CSASFGNTIYF
TRBV2	TRBJ1-1	-	many	TGTGCCAGCAGTGGGCAGGTCAACACTGAAGCTTTCTTT	CASSGQVNTEAFF
TRBV20-1	TRBJ2-7	-	-	TGCAGTGCTAGAGCGGGGCACTACGAGCAGTACTTC	CSARAGHYEQYF
TRBV6-1	TRBJ2-1	TRBD1	few	TGTGCCAGCAACAGGGGGTGGAATGAGCAGTTCTTC	CASNRGWNEQFF
TRBV11-3	TRBJ2-3	TRBD2	-	TGTGCCAGCAGACGTAGCGGGAGCGATACGCAGTATTTT	CASRRSGSDTQYF
TRBV6-2/TRBV6-3	TRBJ2-2	-	few	TGTGCCAGCCAAAATCGCGGAAAACCCAACACCGGGGAGCTGTTTTTT	CASQNRGKPNTGELFF
TRBV18	TRBJ2-7	-	-	TGTGCCAGCTCACCACCTAGTGCCTACGAGCAGTACTTC	CASSPPSAYEQYF
TRBV12-3/TRBV12-4	TRBJ2-1	-	few	TGTGCCAGCAGTTTAGGGTTTCTTTCGGATGAGCAGTTCTTC	CASSLGFLSDEQFF
TRBV6-1	TRBJ2-7	-	many	TGTGCCAGCAGTGAACCTGGTTACGAGCAGTACTTC	CASSEPGYEQYF
TRBV24-1	TRBJ1-5	-	-	TGTGCCACCAGTGACCGGGACCGGAATCAGCCCCAGCATTTT	CATSDRDRNQPQHF
TRBV5-4	TRBJ2-7	TRBD2	-	TGTGCCAGCAGCTTGGAATTAGCGGGAGGGCCCCACGAGCAGTACTTC	CASSLELAGGPHEQYF
TRBV7-9	TRBJ2-3	-	many	TGTGCCAGCAGCTCCCCCCCCGGAGGGTCAGATACGCAGTATTTT	CASSSPPGGSDTQYF
TRBV6-6	TRBJ1-4	-	few	TGTGCCAGCACTGACACCACAACTAATGAAAAACTGTTTTTT	CASTDTTTNEKLFF
TRBV20-1	TRBJ2-7	TRBD2	few	TGCAGTGCTAGAGTCCCTAGGCGCGGGGGTTACGAGCAGTACTTC	CSARVPRRGGYEQYF
TRBV12-3/TRBV12-4	TRBJ2-1	-	many	TGTGCCAGCAAATCCGGGAGCTCCTACAATGAGCAGTTCTTC	CASKSGSSYNEQFF
TRBV21-1	TRBJ1-1	-	many	TGTGCCAGCAGCAGCTCCGGGGCCCACTTTGAAGCTTTCTTT	CASSSSGAHFEAFF
TRBV18	TRBJ1-1	-	many	TGTGCCAGCTCACTCCCGGGGTCCCCACTGAAGAACACTGAAGCTTTCTTT	CASSLPGSPLKNTEAFF
TRBV7-2	TRBJ2-5	TRBD2	many	TGTGCCAGCAGCTTCTCCCCTAGCGGGGGAACCGAGTACTTC	CASSFSPSGGTEYF
TRBV9	TRBJ1-4	-	-	TGTGCCAGCAGCGTAGTGGGGGCAGCTAATGAAAAACTGTTTTTT	CASSVVGAANEKLFF
TRBV7-9	TRBJ2-1	-	many	TGTGCCAGCAGCTTAGAGGCTCCCTACAATGAGCAGTTCTTC	CASSLEAPYNEQFF
TRBV11-3	TRBJ1-2	-	many	TGTGCCAGCAGCTTAGACCCCAACTATGGCTACACCTTC	CASSLDPNYGYTF
TRBV6-5	TRBJ2-2	-	few	TGTGCCGCGCGAGGACTACACACCGGGGAGCTGTTTTTT	CAARGLHTGELFF
TRBV7-9	TRBJ1-5	-	-	TGTGCCAGTATGGAGGAGCCCCAGCATTTT	CASMEEPQHF
TRBV7-6	TRBJ2-1	-	-	TGTGCCAGCAGCTTATGGTGGGGCTCCTCCATTGGGTACGAGCAGTTCTTC	CASSLWWGSSIGYEQFF
TRBV30	TRBJ2-7	-	few	TGTGCCTGGACCCCTGGTATCCACGAGCAGTACTTC	CAWTPGIHEQYF
TRBV20-1	TRBJ2-3	-	many	TGCAGTGCTAGAGATCAAAGGGGCGGGACGCAGTATTTT	CSARDQRGGTQYF
TRBV6-5	TRBJ2-7	-	-	TGTGCCAGCAGCAGGACAGCTCGAACCTACGAGCAGTACTTC	CASSRTARTYEQYF
TRBV29-1	TRBJ2-5	TRBD1	many	TGCAGCCCCGGGACAGGGGAGACCCAGTACTTC	CSPGTGETQYF
TRBV5-6	TRBJ1-1	-	-	TGTGCCAGCAGCTTGAAAAGGGGCCACGCAGCTTTCTTT	CASSLKRGHAAFF
TRBV19	TRBJ1-3	-	-	TGTGCCAGTAGTGCTCCTCGGCCCGGAAACACCATATATTTT	CASSAPRPGNTIYF
TRBV20-1	TRBJ2-7	TRBD1	few	TGCAGTGCTAGAGCCTCCGGGACAGGGTCGGGGTACGAGCAGTACTTC	CSARASGTGSGYEQYF